Listed here are 9 T cell receptor beta chains from one sample, sequenced in a study of human T cells and chemical hapten exposure. Time point indicated: pre-sensitization, week 0. Treatment reported: therapeutic diphenylcyclopropenone sensitization with weekly scalp DPC. One entry per CDR3 protein results from TCRdb running MiXCR on the RACE reads. This sample has some 45,000 distinct CDR3 sequences, with roughly 12% found just once. This specimen consisted of whole blood, obtained in connection with sensitization to the hapten diphenylcyclopropenone (DPC). These receptors were taken from a woman in her thirties with alopecia areata. Some clones in this sample may be carry-over from other donors' samples.

This clonotype showed up just a few times. The gene calls are TRBV28 and TRBJ2-1; 7 bases match TRBD1. Trimming removed 7 bases from V and 8 bases from J; junction bases left unmatched: 8. Looked up from germline, CDR1 is MDHEN and CDR2 is SYDVKM. The CDR3 consists of 13 residues. CDR3 nucleotide sequence: TGTGCCAGCAACATAGGGGGCAGGTATGAGCAGTTCTTC. Translation: CASNIGGRYEQFF.

V gene TRBV18 combines with J gene TRBJ2-1; unclear D gene. Germline loops: CDR1 KGHSH, CDR2 LQKENI. The CDR3 spans 20 residues. V lost 6 bases and J 0 bases, leaving 27 bases between the germline ends. The CDR3, as DNA: TGTGCCAGCTCGCCTTCACGCAGTAGGTCGGACGAGAGCTCCTACAATGAGCAGTTCTTC. Encoded protein: CASSPSRSRSDESSYNEQFF.

This clonotype has more than one count but fewer than ten. The CDR3 coding sequence is TGTGCCAGCAGTCAGGACAGGGGAGGCAATCAGCCCCAGCATTTT. Residues: CASSQDRGGNQPQHF. The chain employs TRBV11-1 and TRBJ1-5, with TRBD1 matching 9 bases. This CDR3 region has 15 residues. J lost 2 bases, V lost 6 bases, and 5 bases had no gene match. Germline V gives CDR1 SGHAT, CDR2 FQDESV (reference sequence).

This clonotype was picked up many times. The rearrangement joins TRBV7-9 to TRBJ1-3; D gene unclear. V was cut by 5 bases and J by 8 bases, with 13 bases left in between. The CDR3 sequence is 13 residues long. Per germline, CDR1 SEHNR and CDR2 FQNEAQ (reference sequence). CDR3 bases: TGTGCCAGCAGCCCCAAGTCCTCCGACACCATATATTTT. Amino acids: CASSPKSSDTIYF. Complete variable domain (other parts from reference TRBV7-9 and TRBJ1-3): DTGVSQNPRHKITKRGQNVTFRCDPISEHNRLYWYRQTLGQGPEFLTYFQNEAQLEKSRLLSDRFSAERPKGSFSTLEIQRTEQGDSAMYLCASSPKSSDTIYFGEGSWLTVV.

This chain uses TRBV6-2 or TRBV6-3 with TRBJ2-1, with no clear D. Germline CDR1 is MNHEY and CDR2 is SVGEGT. The CDR3 spans 13 residues. Trimming took 2 bases from V and 8 from J, leaving 10 bases between them. CDR3 loop: CASSYTLPDEQFF. The DNA for the CDR3 is TGTGCCAGCAGTTACACCTTGCCTGATGAGCAGTTCTTC.

This clonotype was seen ten or more times. The rearrangement joins TRBV12-3 or TRBV12-4 to TRBJ2-7, with D possibly being TRBD2 (6 bases). Trimming took 3 bases from V and 5 from J, leaving 17 bases between them. The CDR3 is made up of 15 amino acids. CDR3 bases: TGTGCCAGCAGTTTCCGGGCCCGGGGGTCGGACGAGCAGTACTTC. Translation gives CASSFRARGSDEQYF.

Many counts were recorded for this clonotype. The V call is TRBV11-2, the J call TRBJ2-1; TRBD1 aligns across 7 bases. Germline V gives CDR1 SGHAT, CDR2 FQNNGV. CDR3 size: 16 residues. V lost 4 bases, J lost 4 bases, and 10 bases stayed unmatched. CDR3 nucleotides: TGTGCCAGCAGCTCTAGATTGGGACAGAGTTACAATGAGCAGTTCTTC. This gives the protein CASSSRLGQSYNEQFF.

This clonotype was seen many times. V usage is TRBV20-1 and J usage is TRBJ1-5, with 9 nucleotides matching TRBD1. Germline CDR1 and CDR2: DFQATT and SNEGSKA (reference sequence). The V gene end was trimmed by 0 bases and the J gene end by 5 bases; junction bases not matched to a gene: 5. The CDR3 extends over 15 amino acids. CDR3 sequence: CSARDRTGGDQPQHF. CDR3 in DNA: TGCAGTGCTAGAGATCGTACAGGGGGCGATCAGCCCCAGCATTTT.

The gene calls are TRBV29-1 and TRBJ1-2; D might be TRBD1 (5 bases). Germline CDR1 and CDR2: SQVTM and ANQGSEA. The CDR3 length is 14 residues. Trimming left V 4 bases short and J 2 bases short, with 14 bases between. In DNA form, the CDR3 reads TGCAGCGTTGTGGACACAAACTTCAACTATGGCTACACCTTC. This translates into CSVVDTNFNYGYTF.